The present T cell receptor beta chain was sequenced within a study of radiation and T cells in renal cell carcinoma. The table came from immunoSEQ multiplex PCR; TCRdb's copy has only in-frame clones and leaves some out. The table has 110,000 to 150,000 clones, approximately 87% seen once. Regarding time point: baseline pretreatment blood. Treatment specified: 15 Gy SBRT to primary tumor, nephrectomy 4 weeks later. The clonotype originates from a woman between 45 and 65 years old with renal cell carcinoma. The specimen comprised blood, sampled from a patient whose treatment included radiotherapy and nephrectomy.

The CDR3 here is CASSVTSESTDTQYF. DNA for the CDR3: TGTGCCAGCAGCGTCACTAGCGAGAGCACAGATACGCAGTATTTT. The chain links TRBV7-2 to TRBJ2-3; 7 positions agree with TRBD2. V was clipped by 5 bases and J by 0 bases; unmatched bases: 5. CDR1 and CDR2 from the germline V gene are SGHTA and FQGNSA. CDR3 length: 15 residues.